This T cell receptor beta chain was found in a study of blood T cell repertoires in COVID-19. The protocol was immunoSEQ multiplex PCR, while the TCRdb copy is restricted to in-frame clones and leaves out a portion. The data show some 86,000 clones, 70% to 90% seen once. This clone was counted between two and nine times. CDR1 SEHNR and CDR2 FQNEAQ come from the germline V gene (reference sequence). Trimming pared 6 bases from V and 0 bases from J, leaving 11 bases between. This CDR3 comprises 15 residues. The TCR was taken from a woman aged 70 to 79 with acute or convalescent COVID-19. This rearrangement joins TRBV7-9 to TRBJ1-4, with D tentatively TRBD1 (5 bases). Sequencing was carried out using peripheral blood. CDR3 loop: CASSPTGATNEKLFF. For the CDR3, the DNA is TGTGCCAGCAGTCCCACAGGTGCAACTAATGAAAAACTGTTTTTT.